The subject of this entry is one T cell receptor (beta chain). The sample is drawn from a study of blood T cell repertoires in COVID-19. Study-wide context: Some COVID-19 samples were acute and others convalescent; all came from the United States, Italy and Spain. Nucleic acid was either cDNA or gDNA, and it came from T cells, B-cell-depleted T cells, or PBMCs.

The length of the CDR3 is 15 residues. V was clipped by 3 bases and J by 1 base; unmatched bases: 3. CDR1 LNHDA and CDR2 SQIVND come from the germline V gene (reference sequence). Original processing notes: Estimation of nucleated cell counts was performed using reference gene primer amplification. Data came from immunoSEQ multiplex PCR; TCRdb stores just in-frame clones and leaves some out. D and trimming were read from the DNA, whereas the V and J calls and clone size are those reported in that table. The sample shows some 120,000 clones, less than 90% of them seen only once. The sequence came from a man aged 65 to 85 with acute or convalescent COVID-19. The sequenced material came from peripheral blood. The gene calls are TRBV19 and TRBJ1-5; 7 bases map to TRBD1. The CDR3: CASSMDRTSNQPQHF. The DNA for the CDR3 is TGTGCCAGTAGTATGGACAGGACCAGCAATCAGCCCCAGCATTTT. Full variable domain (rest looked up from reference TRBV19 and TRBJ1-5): DGGITQSPKYLFRKEGQNVTLSCEQNLNHDAMYWYRQDPGQGLRLIYYSQIVNDFQKGDIAEGYSVSREKKESFPLTVTSAQKNPTAFYLCASSMDRTSNQPQHFGDGTRLSIL.